These 15 T cell receptor beta chains came from one sample sequenced in a study of regulatory T cells in long-lasting Graves disease. Building the TCR beta libraries relied on iRepertoire HTBI primers, and CDR3 regions underwent Arm-PCR. TCRdb re-called the multiplex PCR reads through MiXCR, storing one row per CDR3 protein. Of 390,000 or so distinct CDR3 sequences detected, 12% appear once; the ten largest clones hold under 20%. Specified time point: newly diagnosed GD, antithyroid drugs for less than 3 months. PBMC-derived RNA was used for the TCR library. These sequences were also reported in another study, on T cells in Graves' hyperthyroidism and ophthalmopathy.

Specimen: peripheral blood mononuclear cells (PBMCs), collected at new diagnosis, from a patient treated with antithyroid drugs. The receptors derive from a woman aged 18-29 years with Graves disease.

This clonotype was counted only a few times. This chain connects TRBV4-3 to TRBJ1-2; D gene uncertain. The CDR3 length is 14 residues. CDR1 LGHNA and CDR2 YSLEER come from the germline V gene. The ends were cut back, 2 bases at V and 0 bases at J, with 7 bases in the middle. In nucleotides, the CDR3 is TGCGCCAGCAGCCAAAGATCCTCTAACTATGGCTACACCTTC. This encodes CASSQRSSNYGYTF.

This clonotype was observed many times. This chain joins TRBV12-3 or TRBV12-4 and TRBJ2-3; D remains ambiguous. The CDR3 consists of 18 residues. V dropped 2 bases and J dropped 4 bases, with 22 bases sitting between them. CDR3 sequence reads: CASSLNLAWVEVADTQYF. The CDR3 nucleotides are TGTGCCAGCAGTTTAAATCTTGCGTGGGTTGAAGTCGCAGATACGCAGTATTTT.

This clonotype was seen at least ten times. V is TRBV15 and J is TRBJ1-2; TRBD1 aligns across 7 bases. V dropped 1 base and J dropped 6; count of bases not matched to a gene: 2. The CDR3 runs to 13 residues. Germline CDR1 and CDR2: LNHNV and YYDKDF (reference sequence). CDR3 loop: CATSRGQGDGYTF. CDR3 coding DNA: TGTGCCACCAGCAGAGGACAGGGAGATGGCTACACCTTC.

This clonotype was observed many times. The chain joins TRBV4-1 to TRBJ2-7; TRBD2 agrees at 8 bases. V gave up 0 bases and J gave up 1 base; unmatched junction bases: 2. Germline loops: CDR1 MGHRA, CDR2 YSYEKL. This CDR3 has 15 amino acids. The CDR3 coding sequence is TGCGCCAGCAGCCAAGAGGGACTAGGGTCCTACGAGCAGTACTTC. Protein sequence: CASSQEGLGSYEQYF.

This clonotype was recorded many times. The chain couples TRBV28 to TRBJ1-1, with 8 bases matching TRBD1. Germline V gene lookup returns CDR1 MDHEN and CDR2 SYDVKM. The junction had 5 bases not matched to a gene; V was cut back by 2 bases and J by 6 bases. The CDR3 consists of 14 residues. The DNA of the CDR3 is TGTGCCAGCAGTTTACGGGCGGACAGGGCTGAAGCTTTCTTT. This sequence encodes CASSLRADRAEAFF.

This clonotype appeared many times. The chain recombines TRBV6-1 with TRBJ2-1; D is perhaps TRBD1 (6 bases). This CDR3 is built from 13 residues. The V end was cut by 5 bases, the J end by 7 bases, with 12 bases between. Per germline, CDR1 MNHNS and CDR2 SASEGT. CDR3 in DNA: TGTGCCAGCAGTATCCGAGGGGGAAATGAGCAGTTCTTC. It encodes CASSIRGGNEQFF.

This clonotype was detected many times. The chain carries TRBV12-3 or TRBV12-4 and TRBJ1-2; D call uncertain. V was trimmed by 3 bases and J by 5 bases, leaving 10 bases between them. This CDR3 contains 13 residues. The CDR3 DNA sequence: TGTGCCAGCAGTTTTAGCGAGGCATATGGCTACACCTTC. Residues: CASSFSEAYGYTF.

This clonotype was observed many times. The V gene is TRBV19, the J gene TRBJ1-5; D may be TRBD1 (6 bases). Trimming removed 3 bases at V and 3 bases at J, with 18 bases between. Germline CDR1 reads LNHDA; CDR2 reads SQIVND (reference sequence). The CDR3 totals 17 residues. The CDR3 sequence is CASSMRQVKRPNQPQHF. CDR3 DNA sequence: TGTGCCAGTAGTATGCGACAGGTGAAGAGGCCCAATCAGCCCCAGCATTTT.

This clonotype came up many times. The CDR3 region is CAIRGQGHTDTQYF. As DNA, the CDR3 is TGTGCCATCAGAGGCCAGGGGCACACAGATACGCAGTATTTT. V gene TRBV10-3 combines with J gene TRBJ2-3; D possibly corresponds to TRBD1 (6 bases). The V and J ends lost 6 bases and 2 bases respectively, with 12 bases between them. Germline V gives CDR1 ENHRY, CDR2 SYGVKD. The CDR3 extends over 14 amino acids.

This clonotype was observed many times. The chain couples TRBV2 to TRBJ2-3; 10 bases fit TRBD2. The CDR3 contains 16 residues. The germline gives CDR1 SNHLY, CDR2 FYNNEI. The J segment lost 5 bases and the V segment lost 3 bases, leaving 8 bases of the junction unmatched. CDR3 sequence (DNA): TGTGCCAGCAGTGACCCTGGGACTAGCGTAGGAGATACGCAGTATTTT. It codes for CASSDPGTSVGDTQYF.

With regard to this clonotype: This likely reflects a read error, since a far larger clone is one base away. The chain joins TRBV14 to TRBJ2-5, with no clear D. Germline V gene sequence: CDR1 SGHDN, CDR2 FVKESK. V shed 2 bases and J shed 11 bases, with 12 bases lying between them. The CDR3 contains 12 residues. The CDR3 is CASSQYTPEQYF. The CDR3, as DNA: TGTGCCAGCAGCCAATATACCCCTGAGCAGTACTTC.

In this sample, this clonotype turned up many times. CDR3 region: CASSQGRLADRYEQFF. In nucleotides, the CDR3 is TGTGCCAGCAGCCAAGGTCGACTAGCGGACCGCTATGAGCAGTTCTTC. This chain connects TRBV4-2 to TRBJ2-1; TRBD2 matches 9 bases. Trimming took 1 base from V and 8 from J; bases not matched to a gene: 9. The CDR3 totals 16 residues. Germline lookup yields CDR1 LGHNA and CDR2 YNFKEQ.

This clonotype was recorded many times. The chain has TRBV2 and TRBJ2-3, with D hard to call. The CDR3 totals 13 residues. The V and J ends lost 6 bases and 2 bases respectively, with 9 bases between them. Germline V gene data show CDR1 as SNHLY and CDR2 as FYNNEI. CDR3: CASSEILTDTQYF. CDR3 bases: TGTGCCAGCAGCGAGATACTCACAGATACGCAGTATTTT.

This clonotype was seen repeatedly, ten times or more. The chain combines TRBV5-1 with TRBJ1-2; possibly TRBD1 for D (6 bases). The V gene lost 0 bases and the J gene lost 4 bases, with 10 bases spanning the gap. This CDR3 region has 14 residues. Germline CDR1 is SGHRS and CDR2 is YFSETQ. The CDR3 sequence is CASSLAQGSYGYTF. CDR3 DNA: TGCGCCAGCAGCTTGGCCCAGGGGTCCTATGGCTACACCTTC.

This clonotype was found many times. The CDR3 is CASRTGGGLAYNEQFF. CDR3 sequence (DNA): TGTGCCAGCAGAACAGGAGGGGGTCTTGCCTACAATGAGCAGTTCTTC. This rearrangement joins TRBV27 to TRBJ2-1; D may match TRBD1 or TRBD2 (6 bases each). The V end was cut by 6 bases, the J end by 2 bases, with 17 bases between. In germline, CDR1 is MNHEY, CDR2 SMNVEV (reference sequence). The CDR3 consists of 16 residues.